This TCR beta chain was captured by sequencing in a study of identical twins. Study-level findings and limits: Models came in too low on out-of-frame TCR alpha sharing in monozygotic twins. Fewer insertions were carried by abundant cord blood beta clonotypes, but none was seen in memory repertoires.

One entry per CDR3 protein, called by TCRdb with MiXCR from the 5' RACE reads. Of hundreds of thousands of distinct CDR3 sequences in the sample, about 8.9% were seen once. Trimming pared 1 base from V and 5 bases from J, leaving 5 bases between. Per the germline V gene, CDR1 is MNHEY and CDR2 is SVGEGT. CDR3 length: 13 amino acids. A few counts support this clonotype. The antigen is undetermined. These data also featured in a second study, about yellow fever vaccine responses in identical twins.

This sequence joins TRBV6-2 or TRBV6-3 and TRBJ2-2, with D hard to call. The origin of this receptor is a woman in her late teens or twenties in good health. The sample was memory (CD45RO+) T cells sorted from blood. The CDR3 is CASSYFGTGELFF. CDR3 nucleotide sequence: TGTGCCAGCAGTTACTTTGGGACCGGGGAGCTGTTTTTT.